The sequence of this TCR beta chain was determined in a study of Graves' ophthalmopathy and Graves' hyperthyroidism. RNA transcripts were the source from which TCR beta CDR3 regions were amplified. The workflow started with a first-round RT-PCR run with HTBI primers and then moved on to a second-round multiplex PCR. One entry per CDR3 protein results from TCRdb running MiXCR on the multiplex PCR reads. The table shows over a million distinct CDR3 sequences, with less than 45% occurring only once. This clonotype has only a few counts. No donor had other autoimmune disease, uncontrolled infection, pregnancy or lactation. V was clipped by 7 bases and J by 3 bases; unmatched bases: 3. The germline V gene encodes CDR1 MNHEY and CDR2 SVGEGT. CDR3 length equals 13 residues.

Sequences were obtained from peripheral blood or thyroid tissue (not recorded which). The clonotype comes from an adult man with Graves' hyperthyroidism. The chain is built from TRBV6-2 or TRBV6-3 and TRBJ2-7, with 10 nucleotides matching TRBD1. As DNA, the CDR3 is TGTGCCAGCATGACAGGGGGCCTCTACGAGCAGTACTTC. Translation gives CASMTGGLYEQYF.